These 18 T cell receptor beta chains were all obtained from the same sample, sequenced in a study of technical replicates of blood from four donors. This table comes from immunoSEQ multiplex PCR, and its TCRdb copy is limited to in-frame clones, with some not included. The sample holds 64,000 or so clones; approximately 97% are singletons and the top ten take approximately 0.21%. Sequenced input: T cells isolated from PBMCs. Receptor source: a human donor in good health.

J is TRBJ2-1 and V is TRBV19; no clear D. This CDR3 has 14 amino acids. V gave up 3 bases and J gave up 6 bases, with 12 bases separating them. Germline V gene sequence: CDR1 LNHDA, CDR2 SQIVND (reference sequence). As DNA, the CDR3 is TGTGCCAGTAGTATCCTGGGCCCTCCCAATGAGCAGTTCTTC. Amino acids: CASSILGPPNEQFF.

This clone was detected once. The genes are TRBV2 and TRBJ2-1, with TRBD2 matching 12 bases. The ends lost 6 bases at V and 5 bases at J; junction bases unmatched: 8. The CDR3 loop spans 16 amino acids. Germline values: CDR1 SNHLY, CDR2 FYNNEI. The CDR3 loop reads CASSVMGLAGDNEQFF. The CDR3 coding sequence is TGTGCCAGCAGCGTTATGGGACTAGCGGGCGACAATGAGCAGTTCTTC.

The chain has TRBV6-5 and TRBJ1-1, with D perhaps TRBD1 (6 bases). The CDR3 consists of 14 residues. Germline values: CDR1 MNHEY, CDR2 SVGAGI. Trimming removed 5 bases from V and 0 bases from J, with 10 bases in between. CDR3 sequence: CASSTTGLNTEAFF. DNA for the CDR3: TGTGCCAGCAGTACCACAGGGCTGAACACTGAAGCTTTCTTT.

The chain is built from TRBV19 and TRBJ2-7; D possibly corresponds to TRBD2 (5 bases). The CDR3 is 14 amino acids. Germline lookup yields CDR1 LNHDA and CDR2 SQIVND (reference sequence). Between the trimmed V and J ends, which lost 3 bases and 0 bases, there was a span of 9 bases. This CDR3 reads CASSMGEGSYEQYF. CDR3 bases: TGTGCCAGTAGTATGGGTGAGGGCTCCTACGAGCAGTACTTC.

V and J are TRBV6-5 and TRBJ1-5, with D hard to call. Germline values: CDR1 MNHEY, CDR2 SVGAGI. V gave up 0 bases and J gave up 5 bases, with 14 bases separating them. This CDR3 region has 16 residues. This CDR3 is CASSYSRTGNYQPQHF. Written as DNA, the CDR3 is TGTGCCAGCAGTTACTCGAGGACGGGGAATTATCAGCCCCAGCATTTT.

The chain carries TRBV28 and TRBJ1-3; D gene ambiguous. The germline V gene encodes CDR1 MDHEN and CDR2 SYDVKM. The CDR3 totals 14 residues. The V end was cut by 1 base, the J end by 4 bases, with 8 bases between. The CDR3 sequence is CASSLFSEGNTIYF. CDR3 DNA: TGTGCCAGCAGTTTATTTTCAGAAGGAAACACCATATATTTT.

The gene calls are TRBV6-5 and TRBJ2-7; D possibly corresponds to TRBD2 (6 bases). The CDR3 has 16 residues. Per germline, CDR1 MNHEY and CDR2 SVGAGI. V was pared by 0 bases and J by 0 bases, with 12 bases between. The CDR3 loop reads CASSYSARGSSYEQYF. The CDR3 nucleotides read TGTGCCAGCAGTTACTCGGCCCGGGGGAGCTCCTACGAGCAGTACTTC.

The chain couples TRBV15 to TRBJ2-1; 7 bases match TRBD2. This CDR3 region has 15 residues. With 6 bases clipped from V and 5 bases from J, the junction kept 10 bases outside the gene matches. Germline-derived CDR1 and CDR2 are LNHNV and YYDKDF (reference sequence). CDR3 coding DNA: TGTGCCACCAGACAAATAGCGGGTGTGAACAATGAGCAGTTCTTC. Translating it yields CATRQIAGVNNEQFF.

V is TRBV7-2 and J is TRBJ1-4; tentative D call: TRBD1 (6 bases). Germline CDR1 and CDR2: SGHTA and FQGNSA. Trimming shortened V by 8 bases and J by 4 bases, and 20 bases separated the two germline ends. CDR3 length: 16 amino acids. The CDR3 sequence: CASAILPRGFNEKLFF. The CDR3, as DNA: TGTGCCAGCGCCATATTACCCAGGGGTTTTAATGAAAAACTGTTTTTT.

This rearrangement joins TRBV9 to TRBJ1-2, with 9 nucleotides matching TRBD1. From germline, CDR1 is SGDLS and CDR2 YYNGEE. V lost 0 bases to trimming and J lost 4 bases; unmatched junction nucleotides: 1. CDR3 length: 14 amino acids. In DNA form, the CDR3 reads TGTGCCAGCAGCGTAGGGACAGGGGCCTATGGCTACACCTTC. Protein sequence: CASSVGTGAYGYTF.

This chain links TRBV4-1 with TRBJ1-4; D call uncertain. Germline V gene sequence: CDR1 MGHRA, CDR2 YSYEKL. V was clipped by 1 base and J by 3 bases, with 6 bases between them. This CDR3 has 14 residues. The CDR3 coding sequence is TGCGCCAGCAGCCAAGCAGTGCCTAATGAAAAACTGTTTTTT. It translates to CASSQAVPNEKLFF.

The DNA of the CDR3 is TGTGCCAGCAGCTTAACTAGCGACCCGAACACCGGGGAGCTGTTTTTT. Its protein product is CASSLTSDPNTGELFF. V gene TRBV7-9 combines with J gene TRBJ2-2; 7 bases agree with TRBD2. V shed 2 bases, J shed 0 bases, and the junction held 3 bases outside the gene matches. Per germline, CDR1 SEHNR and CDR2 FQNEAQ (reference sequence). This CDR3 has 16 residues. Supplemented by reference TRBV7-9 and TRBJ2-2, the full variable domain reads DTGVSQNPRHKITKRGQNVTFRCDPISEHNRLYWYRQTLGQGPEFLTYFQNEAQLEKSRLLSDRFSAERPKGSFSTLEIQRTEQGDSAMYLCASSLTSDPNTGELFFGEGSRLTVL.

This sequence joins TRBV5-4 and TRBJ2-1; TRBD2 agrees at 12 bases. Germline V gene data show CDR1 as SGHNT and CDR2 as YYREEE (reference sequence). This CDR3 is built from 16 residues. V shed 0 bases, J shed 4 bases, and the junction held 2 bases outside the gene matches. DNA of the CDR3: TGTGCCAGCAGCTTGGGGACTAGCGGGGTATACAATGAGCAGTTCTTC. Translating it yields CASSLGTSGVYNEQFF.

The genes are TRBV4-1 and TRBJ2-7; a possible D gene is TRBD2 (6 bases). The CDR3 loop spans 14 amino acids. Germline V lookup: CDR1 MGHRA, CDR2 YSYEKL. The V gene lost 6 bases and the J gene lost 6 bases, with 18 bases spanning the gap. CDR3 coding DNA: TGCGCCAGCAGTCTATTGGGACTCCCTCGCGAGCAGTACTTC. The encoded protein is CASSLLGLPREQYF.

This rearrangement joins TRBV19 to TRBJ1-5, with 9 bases lining up with TRBD1. With V trimmed by 8 bases and J by 6 bases, 14 bases remained unmatched. The germline V gene encodes CDR1 LNHDA and CDR2 SQIVND (reference sequence). The CDR3 contains 16 residues. CDR3 region: CASCEQGARSGQPQHF. The CDR3 nucleotides read TGTGCCAGTTGCGAACAGGGGGCAAGGTCGGGTCAGCCCCAGCATTTT. Variable domain in full (rest from reference TRBV19 and TRBJ1-5): DGGITQSPKYLFRKEGQNVTLSCEQNLNHDAMYWYRQDPGQGLRLIYYSQIVNDFQKGDIAEGYSVSREKKESFPLTVTSAQKNPTAFYLCASCEQGARSGQPQHFGDGTRLSIL.

The chain carries TRBV27 and TRBJ2-7; TRBD2 agrees at 10 bases. The CDR3 length is 16 residues. V shed 2 bases, J shed 5 bases, and the junction held 9 bases outside the gene matches. Germline V gene lookup returns CDR1 MNHEY and CDR2 SMNVEV (reference sequence). In nucleotides, the CDR3 is TGTGCCAGCAGTTTAACTCCCCGGACTAGCGGAGACGAGCAGTACTTC. Protein sequence: CASSLTPRTSGDEQYF.

The chain carries TRBV20-1 and TRBJ1-1; possibly TRBD1 for D (5 bases). CDR1 is DFQATT and CDR2 is SNEGSKA in the germline V gene (reference sequence). V lost 2 bases and J lost 9, with 10 bases in between. The CDR3 consists of 11 residues. The CDR3 region is CSARNAGQAFF. The CDR3 coding sequence is TGCAGTGCTAGAAACGCAGGGCAAGCTTTCTTT.

This clone was counted a single time. The chain uses TRBV6-5 and TRBJ1-1; TRBD1 aligns across 8 bases. Germline CDR1 reads MNHEY; CDR2 reads SVGAGI. This CDR3 comprises 15 residues. The ends lost 7 bases at V and 3 bases at J; junction bases unmatched: 10. The CDR3 DNA is TGTGCCAGCACCCGGGACAGGCTACCGGACACTGAAGCTTTCTTT. This gives the protein CASTRDRLPDTEAFF.